This T cell receptor (beta chain) was recovered during a study of blood T cell repertoires in COVID-19. Study-wide background: In each case, the material was cDNA or gDNA derived from T cells, B-cell-depleted T cells, or PBMCs.

Authors' processing steps: The assay estimated nucleated cells by amplifying reference gene primers. The data were produced by immunoSEQ multiplex PCR, yet TCRdb's version contains in-frame clones alone and is incomplete. V, J and clone size reflect that table, while D and trimming were determined from the DNA. Counted here are some 190,000 clones, 82% occurring once; the ten biggest clones make up 10% to 13%. V gave up 7 bases and J gave up 5 bases; unmatched junction bases: 5. Looked up from germline, CDR1 is SQVTM and CDR2 is ANQGSEA. The CDR3 contains 11 residues. The sample comprised peripheral blood. This sequence was found in a woman older than 75 with active or convalescent COVID-19. This rearrangement joins TRBV29-1 to TRBJ2-7, with 7 bases identical to TRBD1. CDR3: CSGRQGHEQYF. CDR3 nucleotide sequence: TGCAGCGGGAGACAGGGCCACGAGCAGTACTTC.